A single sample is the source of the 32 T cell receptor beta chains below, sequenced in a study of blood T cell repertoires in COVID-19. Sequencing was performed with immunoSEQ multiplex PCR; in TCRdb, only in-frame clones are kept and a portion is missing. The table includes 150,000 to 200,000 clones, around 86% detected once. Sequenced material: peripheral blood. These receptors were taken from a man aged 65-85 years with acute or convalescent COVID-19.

CDR3: CASSQDLGTGAYLVYGYTF. In DNA, the CDR3 is TGCGCCAGCAGCCAAGATTTAGGGACAGGGGCTTATTTAGTGTATGGCTACACCTTC. This rearrangement joins TRBV4-1 to TRBJ1-2; TRBD1 matches at 10 bases. Trimming removed 0 bases from V and 5 bases from J; junction bases left unmatched: 15. Germline V gene data show CDR1 as MGHRA and CDR2 as YSYEKL. The CDR3 is made up of 19 amino acids.

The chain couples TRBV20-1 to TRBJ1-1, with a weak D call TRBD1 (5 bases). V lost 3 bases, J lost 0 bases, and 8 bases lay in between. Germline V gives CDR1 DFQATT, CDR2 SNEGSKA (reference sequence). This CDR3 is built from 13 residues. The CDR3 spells CSASMTVNTEAFF. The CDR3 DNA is TGCAGTGCTAGTATGACAGTGAACACTGAAGCTTTCTTT.

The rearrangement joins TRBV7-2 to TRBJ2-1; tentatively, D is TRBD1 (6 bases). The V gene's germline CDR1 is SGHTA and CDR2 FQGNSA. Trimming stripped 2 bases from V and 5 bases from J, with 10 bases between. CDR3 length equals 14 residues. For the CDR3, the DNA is TGTGCCAGCAGCTTACGGACAGTCCACAATGAGCAGTTCTTC. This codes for CASSLRTVHNEQFF.

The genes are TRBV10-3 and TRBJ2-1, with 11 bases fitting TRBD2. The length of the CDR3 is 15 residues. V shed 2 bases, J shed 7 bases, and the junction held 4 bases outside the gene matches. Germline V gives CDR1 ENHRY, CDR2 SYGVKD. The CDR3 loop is CAISELASGRNEQFF. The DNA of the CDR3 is TGTGCCATCAGTGAGCTGGCTAGCGGGAGGAATGAGCAGTTCTTC.

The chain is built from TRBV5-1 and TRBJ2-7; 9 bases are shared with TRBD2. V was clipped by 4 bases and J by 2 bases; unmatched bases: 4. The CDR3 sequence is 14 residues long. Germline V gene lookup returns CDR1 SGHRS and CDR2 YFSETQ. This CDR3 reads CASSISGSPYEQYF. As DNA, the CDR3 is TGCGCCAGCAGCATTAGCGGGAGCCCCTACGAGCAGTACTTC.

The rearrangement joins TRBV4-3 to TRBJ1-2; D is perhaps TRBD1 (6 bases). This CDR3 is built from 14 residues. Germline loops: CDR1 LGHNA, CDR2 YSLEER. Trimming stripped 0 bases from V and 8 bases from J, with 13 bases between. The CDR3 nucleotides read TGCGCCAGCAGCCAAGATCAGGGGCGAGGAGGCTACACCTTC. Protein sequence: CASSQDQGRGGYTF.

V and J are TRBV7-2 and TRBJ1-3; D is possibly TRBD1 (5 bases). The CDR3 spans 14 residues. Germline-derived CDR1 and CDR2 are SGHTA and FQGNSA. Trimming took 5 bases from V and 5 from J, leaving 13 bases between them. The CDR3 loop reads CASSPTGGRNTIYF. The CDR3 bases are TGTGCCAGCAGCCCCACGGGGGGGAGAAACACCATATATTTT. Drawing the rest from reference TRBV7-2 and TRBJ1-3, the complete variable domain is GAGVSQSPSNKVTEKGKDVELRCDPISGHTALYWYRQSLGQGLEFLIYFQGNSAPDKSGLPSDRFSAERTGGSVSTLTIQRTQQEDSAVYLCASSPTGGRNTIYFGEGSWLTVV.

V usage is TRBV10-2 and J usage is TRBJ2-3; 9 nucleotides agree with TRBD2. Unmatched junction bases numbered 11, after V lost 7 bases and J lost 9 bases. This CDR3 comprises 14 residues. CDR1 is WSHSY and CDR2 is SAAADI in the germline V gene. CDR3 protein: CASTSGGPLGTQYF. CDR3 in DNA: TGCGCCAGCACGAGCGGGGGGCCCCTAGGCACGCAGTATTTT.

The CDR3 is CASSYQTGGEQYF. CDR3 DNA: TGTGCCAGCAGCTACCAGACAGGAGGCGAGCAGTACTTC. The chain combines TRBV7-9 with TRBJ2-7; perhaps TRBD1 as D (6 bases). CDR1 and CDR2 (germline): SEHNR, FQNEAQ (reference sequence). V was pared by 4 bases and J by 6 bases, with 13 bases between. The length of the CDR3 is 13 residues.

The DNA for the CDR3 is TGCGCCAGCAGCTTATTCGACAGGGTGGTGGGCTACACCTTC. Encoded protein: CASSLFDRVVGYTF. The chain joins TRBV5-1 to TRBJ1-2, with 7 bases fitting TRBD1. Germline V gene data show CDR1 as SGHRS and CDR2 as YFSETQ. The CDR3 sequence is 14 residues long. V lost 2 bases, J lost 8 bases, and 9 bases stayed unmatched.

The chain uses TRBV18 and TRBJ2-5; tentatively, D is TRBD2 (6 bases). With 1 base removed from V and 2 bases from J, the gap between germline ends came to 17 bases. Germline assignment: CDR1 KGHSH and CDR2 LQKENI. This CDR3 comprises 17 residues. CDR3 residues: CASSPLGSGGWQETQYF. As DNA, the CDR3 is TGTGCCAGCTCACCACTGGGGTCCGGGGGATGGCAAGAGACCCAGTACTTC.

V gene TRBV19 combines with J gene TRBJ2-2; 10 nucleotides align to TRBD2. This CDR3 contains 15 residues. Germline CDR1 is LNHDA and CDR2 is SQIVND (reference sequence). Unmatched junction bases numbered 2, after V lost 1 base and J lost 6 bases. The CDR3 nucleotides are TGTGCCAGTAGTATAGGGCTAGCGGGAGCCGGGGAGCTGTTTTTT. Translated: CASSIGLAGAGELFF.

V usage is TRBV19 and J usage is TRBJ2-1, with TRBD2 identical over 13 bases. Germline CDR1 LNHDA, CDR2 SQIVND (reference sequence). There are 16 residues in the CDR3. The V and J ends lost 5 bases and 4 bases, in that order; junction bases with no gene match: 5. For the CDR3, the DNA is TGTGCCAGTAGTGGGGGACTAGCGGGAAGATACAATGAGCAGTTCTTC. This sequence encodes CASSGGLAGRYNEQFF.

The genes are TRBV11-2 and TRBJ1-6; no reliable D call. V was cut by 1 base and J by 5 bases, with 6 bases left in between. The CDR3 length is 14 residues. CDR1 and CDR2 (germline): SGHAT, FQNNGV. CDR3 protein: CASSLVRDNSPLHF. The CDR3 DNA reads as TGTGCCAGCAGCTTAGTTCGGGATAATTCACCCCTCCACTTT.

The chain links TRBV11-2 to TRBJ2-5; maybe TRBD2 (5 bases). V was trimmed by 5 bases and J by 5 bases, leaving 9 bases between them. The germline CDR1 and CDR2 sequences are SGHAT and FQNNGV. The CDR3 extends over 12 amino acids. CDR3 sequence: CASSLAAETQYF. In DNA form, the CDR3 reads TGTGCCAGCAGCCTAGCTGCGGAGACCCAGTACTTC.

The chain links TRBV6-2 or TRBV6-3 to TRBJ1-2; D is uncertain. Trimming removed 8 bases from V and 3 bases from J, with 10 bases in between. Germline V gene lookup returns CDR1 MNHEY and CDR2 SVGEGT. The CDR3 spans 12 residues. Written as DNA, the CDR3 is TGTGCCAGCGGCCGAACATACTATGGCTACACCTTC. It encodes CASGRTYYGYTF.

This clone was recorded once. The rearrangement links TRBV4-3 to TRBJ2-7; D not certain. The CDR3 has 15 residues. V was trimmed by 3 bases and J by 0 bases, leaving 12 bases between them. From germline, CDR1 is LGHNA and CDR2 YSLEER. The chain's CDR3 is CASSQSHLSSYEQYF. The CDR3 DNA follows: TGCGCCAGCAGCCAGTCCCACCTTAGCTCCTACGAGCAGTACTTC.

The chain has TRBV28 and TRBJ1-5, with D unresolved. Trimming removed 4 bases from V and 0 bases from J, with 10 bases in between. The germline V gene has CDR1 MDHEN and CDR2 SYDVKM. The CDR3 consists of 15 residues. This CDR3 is CASSSPGSSNQPQHF. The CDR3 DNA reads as TGTGCCAGCAGTTCCCCGGGGAGTAGCAATCAGCCCCAGCATTTT.

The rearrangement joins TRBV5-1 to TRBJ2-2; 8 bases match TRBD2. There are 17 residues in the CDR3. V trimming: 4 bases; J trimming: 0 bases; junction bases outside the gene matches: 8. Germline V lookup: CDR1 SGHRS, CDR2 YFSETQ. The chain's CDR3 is CASSPGGAASNTGELFF. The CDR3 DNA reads TGCGCCAGCAGCCCCGGGGGGGCGGCGTCGAACACCGGGGAGCTGTTTTTT.

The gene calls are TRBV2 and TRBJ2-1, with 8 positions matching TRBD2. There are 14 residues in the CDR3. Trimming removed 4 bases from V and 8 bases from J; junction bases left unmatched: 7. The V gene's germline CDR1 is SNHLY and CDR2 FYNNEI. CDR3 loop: CASSGSGSTYEQFF. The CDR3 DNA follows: TGTGCCAGCAGTGGCAGCGGGAGTACTTATGAGCAGTTCTTC.

This chain's CDR3 is CASSLTGGEGQPQHF. The CDR3 coding sequence is TGTGCCAGTAGCCTTACAGGGGGAGAGGGTCAGCCCCAGCATTTT. This rearrangement joins TRBV19 to TRBJ1-5; 8 bases are a match to TRBD1. The V gene end was trimmed by 6 bases and the J gene end by 6 bases; junction bases not matched to a gene: 10. Germline CDR1 reads LNHDA; CDR2 reads SQIVND (reference sequence). CDR3 length equals 15 residues. Combining the CDR3 with reference TRBV19 and TRBJ1-5 gives the whole variable domain DGGITQSPKYLFRKEGQNVTLSCEQNLNHDAMYWYRQDPGQGLRLIYYSQIVNDFQKGDIAEGYSVSREKKESFPLTVTSAQKNPTAFYLCASSLTGGEGQPQHFGDGTRLSIL.

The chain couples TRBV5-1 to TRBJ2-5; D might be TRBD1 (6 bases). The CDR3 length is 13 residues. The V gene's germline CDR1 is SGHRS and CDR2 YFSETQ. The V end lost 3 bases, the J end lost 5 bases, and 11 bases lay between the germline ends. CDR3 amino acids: CASSSPQGETQYF. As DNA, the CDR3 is TGCGCCAGCAGCTCCCCCCAGGGGGAGACCCAGTACTTC.

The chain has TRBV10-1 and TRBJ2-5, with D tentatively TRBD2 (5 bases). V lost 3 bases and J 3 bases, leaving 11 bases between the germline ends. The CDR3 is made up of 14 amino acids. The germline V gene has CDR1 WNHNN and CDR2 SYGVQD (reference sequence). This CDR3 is CASSDPDWKETQYF. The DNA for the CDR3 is TGCGCCAGCAGTGATCCGGACTGGAAAGAGACCCAGTACTTC.

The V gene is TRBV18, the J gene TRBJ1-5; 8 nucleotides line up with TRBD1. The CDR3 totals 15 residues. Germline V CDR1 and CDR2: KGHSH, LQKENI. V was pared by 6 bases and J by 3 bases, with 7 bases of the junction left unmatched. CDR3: CASSESTGDNQPQHF. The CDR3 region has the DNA TGTGCCAGCTCGGAATCGACAGGGGACAATCAGCCCCAGCATTTT.

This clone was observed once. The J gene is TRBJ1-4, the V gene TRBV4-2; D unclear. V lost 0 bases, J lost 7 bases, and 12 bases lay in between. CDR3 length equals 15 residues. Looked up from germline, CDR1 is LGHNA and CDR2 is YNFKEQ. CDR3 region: CASSQDSKRGEKLFF. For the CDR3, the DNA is TGTGCCAGCAGCCAAGATTCCAAGCGGGGTGAAAAACTGTTTTTT.

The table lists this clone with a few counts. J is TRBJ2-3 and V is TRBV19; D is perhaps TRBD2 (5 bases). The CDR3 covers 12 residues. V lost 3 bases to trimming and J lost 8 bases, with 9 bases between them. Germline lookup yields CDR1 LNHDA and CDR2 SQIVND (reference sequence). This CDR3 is CASSIPRGTQYF. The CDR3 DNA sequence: TGTGCCAGTAGTATTCCACGGGGTACGCAGTATTTT. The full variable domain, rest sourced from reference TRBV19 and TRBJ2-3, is DGGITQSPKYLFRKEGQNVTLSCEQNLNHDAMYWYRQDPGQGLRLIYYSQIVNDFQKGDIAEGYSVSREKKESFPLTVTSAQKNPTAFYLCASSIPRGTQYFGPGTRLTVL.

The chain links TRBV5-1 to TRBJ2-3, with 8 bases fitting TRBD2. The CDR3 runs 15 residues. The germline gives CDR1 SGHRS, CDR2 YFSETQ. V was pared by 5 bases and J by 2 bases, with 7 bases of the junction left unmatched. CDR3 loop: CASSRGGGSTDTQYF. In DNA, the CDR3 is TGCGCCAGCAGTCGGGGGGGCGGTTCCACAGATACGCAGTATTTT. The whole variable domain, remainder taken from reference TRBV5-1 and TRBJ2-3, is KAGVTQTPRYLIKTRGQQVTLSCSPISGHRSVSWYQQTPGQGLQFLFEYFSETQRNKGNFPGRFSGRQFSNSRSEMNVSTLELGDSALYLCASSRGGGSTDTQYFGPGTRLTVL.

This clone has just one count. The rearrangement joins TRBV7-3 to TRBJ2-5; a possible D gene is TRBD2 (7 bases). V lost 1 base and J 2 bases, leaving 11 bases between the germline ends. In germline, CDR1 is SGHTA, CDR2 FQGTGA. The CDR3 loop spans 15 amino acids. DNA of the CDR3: TGTGCCAGCAGCTTAATCGGGGGGCAGCAAGAGACCCAGTACTTC. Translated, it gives CASSLIGGQQETQYF. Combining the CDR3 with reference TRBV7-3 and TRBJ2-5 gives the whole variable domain GAGVSQTPSNKVTEKGKYVELRCDPISGHTALYWYRQSLGQGPEFLIYFQGTGAADDSGLPNDRFFAVRPEGSVSTLKIQRTERGDSAVYLCASSLIGGQQETQYFGPGTRLLVL.

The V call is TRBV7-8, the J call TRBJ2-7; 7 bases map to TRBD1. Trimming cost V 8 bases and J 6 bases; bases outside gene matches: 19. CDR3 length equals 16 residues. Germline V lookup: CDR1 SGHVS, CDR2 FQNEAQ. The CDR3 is CASSYPEGAGLGEQYF. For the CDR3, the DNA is TGTGCCAGCTCTTACCCCGAGGGGGCCGGACTGGGCGAGCAGTACTTC.

As DNA, the CDR3 is TGTGCCAGCAGCCCCGGAGGTAGGACAGGGGATATGAACACTGAAGCTTTCTTT. It translates to CASSPGGRTGDMNTEAFF. The V and J genes are TRBV5-6 and TRBJ1-1; TRBD1 matches 9 bases. Germline values: CDR1 SGHDT, CDR2 YYEEEE. The CDR3 contains 18 residues. V was clipped by 4 bases and J by 0 bases; unmatched bases: 13. The variable domain in full, completed from reference TRBV5-6 and TRBJ1-1, reads DAGVTQSPTHLIKTRGQQVTLRCSPKSGHDTVSWYQQALGQGPQFIFQYYEEEERQRGNFPDRFSGHQFPNYSSELNVNALLLGDSALYLCASSPGGRTGDMNTEAFFGQGTRLTVV.

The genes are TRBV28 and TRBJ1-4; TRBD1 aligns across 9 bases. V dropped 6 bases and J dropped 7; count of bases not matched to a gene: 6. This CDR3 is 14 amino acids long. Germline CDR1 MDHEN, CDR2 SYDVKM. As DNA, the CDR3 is TGTGCCAGCAGACACAGGGGGCGCGTTGAAAAACTGTTTTTT. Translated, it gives CASRHRGRVEKLFF.

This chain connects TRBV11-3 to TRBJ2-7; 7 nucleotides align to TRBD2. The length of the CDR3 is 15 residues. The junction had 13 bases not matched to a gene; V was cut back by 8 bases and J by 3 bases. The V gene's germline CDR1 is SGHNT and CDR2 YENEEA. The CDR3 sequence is CASAAGEGSRYEQYF. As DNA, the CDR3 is TGTGCCAGCGCCGCGGGGGAAGGGAGCCGCTACGAGCAGTACTTC.